The TCR beta chain described here comes from a study of blood T cell repertoires in COVID-19. Study-wide context: Collection of acute and convalescent COVID-19 samples took place in the United States, Italy and Spain. Sources were T cells, B-cell-depleted T cells, or PBMCs; the material itself was cDNA or gDNA.

Methods used by the authors: From reference gene primer amplification, estimates of nucleated cell counts were derived. Using immunoSEQ multiplex PCR, the repertoire was profiled, and TCRdb retains in-frame clones only, with some absent. The V and J calls and clone size come from that table; D and trimming were worked out from the DNA. The data contain 250,000 to 350,000 clones, approximately 90% of them singletons. Germline CDR1 is KGHSH and CDR2 is LQKENI. CDR3 length: 14 residues. Deletions cut 5 bases from V and 1 base from J, with 11 bases between. The receptor was derived from a woman aged 55-69 years with acute or convalescent COVID-19. The sample consisted of peripheral blood. The chain is built from TRBV18 and TRBJ1-1; TRBD1 might be the D (6 bases). The CDR3, as DNA: TGTGCCAGCTCAAGGACAGCCGAGAACACTGAAGCTTTCTTT. Residues: CASSRTAENTEAFF. The full variable domain, its missing parts supplied by reference TRBV18 and TRBJ1-1, is NAGVMQNPRHLVRRRGQEARLRCSPMKGHSHVYWYRQLPEEGLKFMVYLQKENIIDESGMPKERFSAEFPKEGPSILRIQQVVRGDSAAYFCASSRTAENTEAFFGQGTRLTVV.